This entry features one T cell receptor beta chain sequence. This CDR3 contains 15 residues. Assay used: immunoSEQ multiplex PCR; TCRdb lists only in-frame clones, some missing. The sample has some 630,000 clones; roughly 96% are singletons. The record originates from a study of shared clonotypes between healthy human individuals. Naive CD8 cells, CD45RO-negative and positively selected for CCR7, excluded terminally differentiated effector memory CD45RA+ cells. Every donor, a Caucasian adult, lived in Nashville, Tennessee. Sequenced material: naive CD8+ T cells sorted from blood. The chain couples TRBV21-1 to TRBJ2-6; whether TRBD2, the table's D call, matches the DNA was not checked. TRBV21-1 has pseudogene status. The TCR comes from a woman aged 25 to 39 in good health. In DNA form, the CDR3 reads TGTGCCAGCAGCTTCGGGAGCTCTGGGGCCAACGTCCTGACTTTC. Translating it yields CASSFGSSGANVLTF.